A single TCR beta chain is shown here with its context. Using immunoSEQ multiplex PCR, the repertoire was profiled, and TCRdb retains in-frame clones only, with some absent. Seen here are roughly 380,000 clones, around nine tenths observed once, and the top ten hold approximately 4.1%. The sample is drawn from a study of blood T cell repertoires in COVID-19. Trimming removed 5 bases from V and 7 bases from J, with 21 bases in between. CDR1 and CDR2 from the germline V gene are SGHAT and FQDESV (reference sequence). This CDR3 is built from 16 residues. The clonotype was recovered from a woman in her fifties or sixties with COVID-19, enrolled during active disease. The specimen was peripheral blood. This rearrangement joins TRBV11-1 to TRBJ2-1; tentatively, D is TRBD2 (7 bases). The CDR3 region has the DNA TGTGCCAGCAGCCCTAAAGGGGGGGCTTATATGAATGAGCAGTTCTTC. Protein: CASSPKGGAYMNEQFF.